This T cell receptor beta chain was observed in a study of cytomegalovirus exposure and HLA in healthy donors. General study results and limits: Three CMV-associated chains were confirmed in vitro to be specific for CMV antigens. An Asian-associated ancestry cluster reportedly showed fewer N-insertions than the approximately 700-donor mean in a later analysis.

To note about this clone: Antigen: not known.

A multiplex PCR was run with 60 Vbeta primers and 13 Jbeta primers. Produced via immunoSEQ multiplex PCR; TCRdb's table is partial and in-frame only. The table includes 150,000 to 200,000 clones, 86% detected once. CDR1 is MDHEN and CDR2 is SYDVKM in the germline V gene. The CDR3 covers 17 residues. V lost 3 bases to trimming and J lost 4 bases; unmatched junction nucleotides: 13. Sequencing was done on a sample of PBMCs. J is TRBJ1-2 and V is TRBV28, with 8 bases that match TRBD1. The sequence was collected from a woman under 30 in good health and CMV-seronegative. DNA for the CDR3: TGTGCCAGCAGTTTTTTTTCGGGTAGACAGGGGACCTATGGCTACACCTTC. Its protein product is CASSFFSGRQGTYGYTF.